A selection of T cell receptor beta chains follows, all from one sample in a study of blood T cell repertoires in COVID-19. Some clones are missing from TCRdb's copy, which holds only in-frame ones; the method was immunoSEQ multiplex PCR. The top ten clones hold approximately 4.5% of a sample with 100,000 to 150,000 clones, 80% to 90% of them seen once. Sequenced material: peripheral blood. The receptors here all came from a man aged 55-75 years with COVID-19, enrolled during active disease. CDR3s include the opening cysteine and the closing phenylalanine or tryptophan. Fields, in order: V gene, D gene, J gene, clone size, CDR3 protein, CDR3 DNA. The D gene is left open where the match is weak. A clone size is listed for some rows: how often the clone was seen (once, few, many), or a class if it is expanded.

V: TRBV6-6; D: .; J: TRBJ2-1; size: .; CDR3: CASTEGPQRHNEQFF; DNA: TGTGCCAGCACCGAAGGTCCCCAGCGACACAATGAGCAGTTCTTC
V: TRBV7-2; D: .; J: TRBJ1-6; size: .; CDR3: CASSFSWRQSSYNSPLHF; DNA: TGTGCCAGCAGCTTTTCGTGGAGGCAGAGCTCCTATAATTCACCCCTCCACTTT
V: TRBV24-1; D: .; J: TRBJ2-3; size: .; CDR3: CATRQKGDTDTQYF; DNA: TGTGCCACCAGACAAAAAGGGGACACAGATACGCAGTATTTT
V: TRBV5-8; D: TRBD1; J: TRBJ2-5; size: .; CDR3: CASTPWRTGGGETQYF; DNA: TGTGCCAGCACCCCTTGGAGGACAGGGGGGGGAGAGACCCAGTACTTC
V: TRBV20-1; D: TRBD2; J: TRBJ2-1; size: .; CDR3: CSASRLLRGGRSEQFF; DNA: TGCAGTGCGAGTCGTCTTCTGCGGGGGGGCCGGAGTGAGCAGTTCTTC
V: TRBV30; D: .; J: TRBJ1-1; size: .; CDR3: CAWSLSGWNTEAFF; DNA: TGTGCCTGGAGTCTCTCGGGGTGGAACACTGAAGCTTTCTTT
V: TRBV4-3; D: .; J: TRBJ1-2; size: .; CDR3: CASSQAGSRRSGYTF; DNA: TGCGCCAGCAGCCAAGCCGGCAGCCGGCGGTCTGGCTACACCTTC
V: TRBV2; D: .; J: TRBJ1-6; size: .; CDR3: CASSEQGLDSPLHF; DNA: TGTGCCAGCAGTGAACAGGGTTTGGATTCACCCCTCCACTTT
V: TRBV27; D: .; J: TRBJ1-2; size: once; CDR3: CASSPRGDYGYTF; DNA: TGTGCCAGCAGCCCCCGGGGGGACTATGGCTACACCTTC
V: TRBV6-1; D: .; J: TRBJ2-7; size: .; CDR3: CASSEGQIYYEQYF; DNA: TGTGCCAGCAGTGAAGGTCAGATTTACTACGAGCAGTACTTC
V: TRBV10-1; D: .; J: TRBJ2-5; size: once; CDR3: CASSEGQELAGRKETQYF; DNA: TGCGCCAGCAGTGAGGGACAGGAATTAGCGGGGAGGAAAGAGACCCAGTACTTC
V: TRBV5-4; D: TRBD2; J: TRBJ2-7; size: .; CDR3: CASSLPGGYEQYF; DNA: TGTGCCAGCAGCCTACCCGGGGGGTACGAGCAGTACTTC